The 32 T cell receptor beta chains presented below share a single source sample, sequenced in a study of cytomegalovirus exposure and HLA in healthy donors. The PCR contained 60 Vbeta and 13 Jbeta primers. Assay: immunoSEQ multiplex PCR; the TCRdb copy retains only in-frame clones and omits some. The repertoire includes roughly 150,000 clones, 80% to 85% of them detected once, and 3% to 3.5% sits in the top ten. The specimen sequenced was PBMCs. These receptors were taken from a male donor in good health and CMV-seronegative.

This chain uses TRBV7-2 with TRBJ2-3; 10 bases are shared with TRBD2. Trimming took 4 bases from V and 1 from J; bases not matched to a gene: 11. CDR3 length: 18 amino acids. Germline CDR1 SGHTA, CDR2 FQGNSA. The CDR3 here is CASSSLWSGRGGTDTQYF. In DNA form, the CDR3 reads TGTGCCAGCAGCTCACTTTGGAGCGGGAGGGGGGGCACAGATACGCAGTATTTT. Combining the CDR3 with reference TRBV7-2 and TRBJ2-3 gives the whole variable domain GAGVSQSPSNKVTEKGKDVELRCDPISGHTALYWYRQSLGQGLEFLIYFQGNSAPDKSGLPSDRFSAERTGGSVSTLTIQRTQQEDSAVYLCASSSLWSGRGGTDTQYFGPGTRLTVL.

This rearrangement joins TRBV19 to TRBJ2-1; TRBD2 aligns across 9 bases. V trimming: 4 bases; J trimming: 7 bases; junction bases outside the gene matches: 5. Germline CDR1 and CDR2: LNHDA and SQIVND (reference sequence). This CDR3 spans 14 amino acids. The DNA of the CDR3 is TGTGCCAGTAGTAAGGGGACTAGCAGGAATGAGCAGTTCTTC. The encoded protein is CASSKGTSRNEQFF. Full variable domain (remainder filled in from reference TRBV19 and TRBJ2-1): DGGITQSPKYLFRKEGQNVTLSCEQNLNHDAMYWYRQDPGQGLRLIYYSQIVNDFQKGDIAEGYSVSREKKESFPLTVTSAQKNPTAFYLCASSKGTSRNEQFFGPGTRLTVL.

V is TRBV6-5 and J is TRBJ2-3, with D possibly TRBD1 on 5 matching bases. CDR3 size: 16 residues. V was clipped by 0 bases and J by 0 bases, with 10 bases between them. CDR1 and CDR2 (germline): MNHEY, SVGAGI. This CDR3 is CASSYSGPLSTDTQYF. The CDR3 DNA follows: TGTGCCAGCAGTTACTCGGGGCCCCTTAGCACAGATACGCAGTATTTT.

This clone appeared once. The chain joins TRBV5-1 to TRBJ2-7; TRBD1 agrees at 9 bases. The CDR3 totals 16 residues. Germline trimming cut 5 bases from V and 2 bases from J; bases unmatched to any gene: 11. CDR1 and CDR2 from the germline V gene are SGHRS and YFSETQ. The CDR3 DNA sequence: TGCGCCAGCAGAAATATACAGGGGGCTTCACCCTACGAGCAGTACTTC. The encoded protein is CASRNIQGASPYEQYF.

This chain links TRBV7-9 with TRBJ1-5; 7 bases agree with TRBD1. Per germline, CDR1 SEHNR and CDR2 FQNEAQ (reference sequence). J gave up 7 bases and V 5 bases, and 11 bases lay outside the gene matches. The CDR3 spans 15 residues. The chain's CDR3 is CASSPLGTVGQPQHF. In nucleotides, the CDR3 is TGTGCCAGCAGCCCGTTGGGGACAGTTGGACAGCCCCAGCATTTT.

The chain is built from TRBV7-6 and TRBJ1-1; the match to TRBD1 covers 8 bases. The CDR3 extends over 12 amino acids. CDR1 is SGHVS and CDR2 is FNYEAQ in the germline V gene. V gave up 5 bases and J gave up 9 bases; unmatched junction bases: 5. The CDR3: CASSRTGNKAFF. CDR3 sequence (DNA): TGTGCCAGCAGCCGGACAGGGAATAAAGCTTTCTTT. The complete variable domain, with remaining parts taken from reference TRBV7-6 and TRBJ1-1, reads GAGVSQSPRYKVTKRGQDVALRCDPISGHVSLYWYRQALGQGPEFLTYFNYEAQQDKSGLPNDRFSAERPEGSISTLTIQRTEQRDSAMYRCASSRTGNKAFFGQGTRLTVV.

The CDR3 spells CASRGGQDGYTF. The CDR3 DNA follows: TGCGCCAGCAGGGGGGGACAGGATGGCTACACCTTC. This chain uses TRBV5-1 with TRBJ1-2, with 8 bases matching TRBD1. Germline CDR1 SGHRS, CDR2 YFSETQ. CDR3 length: 12 residues. The V gene end was trimmed by 5 bases and the J gene end by 6 bases; junction bases not matched to a gene: 3.

The CDR3, as DNA: TGCGCCAGCAGCGTGGACAGTTTGGGCTATGGCTACACCTTC. Translation: CASSVDSLGYGYTF. The V call is TRBV5-1, the J call TRBJ1-2; D is perhaps TRBD1 (6 bases). Germline-derived CDR1 and CDR2 are SGHRS and YFSETQ. V was clipped by 4 bases and J by 4 bases, with 14 bases between them. The length of the CDR3 is 14 residues.

The V call is TRBV5-6, the J call TRBJ2-7; D call uncertain. The V gene's germline CDR1 is SGHDT and CDR2 YYEEEE. Trimming left V 4 bases short and J 4 bases short, with 9 bases between. The CDR3 is 12 amino acids. The CDR3 DNA follows: TGTGCCAGCAGCGAGCGTTCGTACGAGCAGTACTTC. Translation: CASSERSYEQYF.

This clone was detected a few times. This sequence joins TRBV2 and TRBJ1-5; no firm D call. The CDR3 has 15 residues. Germline V gene sequence: CDR1 SNHLY, CDR2 FYNNEI. Trimming cost V 3 bases and J 0 bases, with 9 bases left between them. DNA of the CDR3: TGTGCCAGCAGTGAGAACGGGGTTAGCAATCAGCCCCAGCATTTT. It codes for CASSENGVSNQPQHF.

This chain connects TRBV27 to TRBJ2-1; D is unclear. The CDR3 spans 14 residues. V was shortened by 5 bases and J by 7 bases, with 15 bases between the two germline ends. Germline values: CDR1 MNHEY, CDR2 SMNVEV (reference sequence). DNA for the CDR3: TGTGCCAGCAGTCTAGGCAGCCGTGGGAATGAGCAGTTCTTC. Translated, it gives CASSLGSRGNEQFF.

The V call is TRBV6-5, the J call TRBJ2-5; perhaps TRBD1 as D (5 bases). The CDR3 consists of 14 residues. Trimming took 4 bases from V and 6 from J, leaving 15 bases between them. Germline CDR1 and CDR2: MNHEY and SVGAGI. The CDR3 sequence: CASSSPSQGQTQYF. CDR3 DNA sequence: TGTGCCAGCAGTTCCCCCAGCCAGGGCCAGACCCAGTACTTC.

CDR3 in amino acids: CASSLAGTGDGYTF. For the CDR3, the DNA is TGTGCCAGCAGCTTGGCAGGTACAGGCGATGGCTACACCTTC. The rearrangement links TRBV5-5 to TRBJ1-2, with D tentatively TRBD1 (5 bases). Germline CDR1 and CDR2: SGHKS and YYEKEE (reference sequence). The length of the CDR3 is 14 residues. The V and J ends lost 0 bases and 6 bases respectively, with 12 bases between them.

In regard to this clone: Distinct nucleotide sequences in the sample also encode this CDR3. This chain connects TRBV4-2 to TRBJ2-1, with TRBD1 as a possible D gene (6 bases). CDR3 length: 16 residues. Trimming took off 0 bases at V and 1 base at J, with 10 bases between the two ends. From germline, CDR1 is LGHNA and CDR2 YNFKEQ. CDR3 region: CASSQDRGGSYNEQFF. The CDR3 DNA sequence: TGTGCCAGCAGCCAAGATCGAGGGGGTTCCTACAATGAGCAGTTCTTC.

The chain carries TRBV5-5 and TRBJ2-7; possible D gene TRBD1, 5 bases. With 3 bases removed from V and 2 bases from J, the gap between germline ends came to 15 bases. Germline CDR1 SGHKS, CDR2 YYEKEE (reference sequence). This CDR3 is built from 15 residues. The CDR3 DNA reads TGTGCCAGCAGCTCCGCAGGGTTAGGCACCTACGAGCAGTACTTC. Its translation: CASSSAGLGTYEQYF.

This clone was observed a few times. The chain carries TRBV5-8 and TRBJ2-3, with D unclear. Trimming removed 0 bases from V and 11 bases from J, with 10 bases in between. Germline loops: CDR1 SGHTS, CDR2 YDEGEE. The CDR3 length is 12 residues. This chain's CDR3 is CASSLVRFRQYF. CDR3 nucleotide sequence: TGTGCCAGCAGCTTGGTGCGGTTTAGGCAGTATTTT.

The DNA of the CDR3 is TGTGCCAGCAGCTACGAGGGGGCTGGCTATGGCTACACCTTC. Translation: CASSYEGAGYGYTF. V gene TRBV4-2 combines with J gene TRBJ1-2, with TRBD1 matching over 7 bases. The CDR3 consists of 14 residues. The V gene end was trimmed by 5 bases and the J gene end by 4 bases; junction bases not matched to a gene: 7. Per the germline V gene, CDR1 is LGHNA and CDR2 is YNFKEQ.

V usage is TRBV28 and J usage is TRBJ2-1; D may be TRBD2 (6 bases). Trimming took off 6 bases at V and 9 bases at J, with 15 bases between the two ends. The CDR3 contains 13 residues. Per the germline V gene, CDR1 is MDHEN and CDR2 is SYDVKM. CDR3 protein: CASSPSGSGEQFF. The CDR3 DNA follows: TGTGCCAGCAGCCCCTCCGGGAGTGGTGAGCAGTTCTTC.

The V and J genes are TRBV19 and TRBJ1-1, with 9 bases aligning to TRBD1. The CDR3 has 16 residues. Losses at the gene ends were 8 bases for V and 1 base for J; bases not matched to a gene: 11. Germline CDR1 and CDR2: LNHDA and SQIVND (reference sequence). CDR3 residues: CASHKTGGGSNTEAFF. CDR3 coding DNA: TGTGCCAGTCATAAAACAGGGGGCGGGTCGAACACTGAAGCTTTCTTT. Full variable domain (missing parts from reference TRBV19 and TRBJ1-1): DGGITQSPKYLFRKEGQNVTLSCEQNLNHDAMYWYRQDPGQGLRLIYYSQIVNDFQKGDIAEGYSVSREKKESFPLTVTSAQKNPTAFYLCASHKTGGGSNTEAFFGQGTRLTVV.

This clone was seen just once. The rearrangement joins TRBV18 to TRBJ1-4; D is perhaps TRBD1 (6 bases). From germline, CDR1 is KGHSH and CDR2 LQKENI. This CDR3 contains 16 residues. Trimming stripped 3 bases from V and 7 bases from J, with 18 bases between. CDR3 region: CASSPRNRAGGEKLFF. DNA of the CDR3: TGTGCCAGCTCACCTCGGAACAGGGCGGGTGGTGAAAAACTGTTTTTT.

The CDR3 spells CASSQDRAVSYNEQFF. The CDR3 region has the DNA TGCGCCAGCAGCCAAGATCGAGCGGTTTCCTACAATGAGCAGTTCTTC. V usage is TRBV4-1 and J usage is TRBJ2-1; tentative D call: TRBD2 (5 bases). The CDR3 loop spans 16 amino acids. V was pared by 0 bases and J by 1 base, with 10 bases between. Per germline, CDR1 MGHRA and CDR2 YSYEKL.

This clone was counted between two and nine times. The genes are TRBV28 and TRBJ1-6, with 8 bases matching TRBD1. J gave up 6 bases and V 8 bases, and 9 bases lay outside the gene matches. In germline, CDR1 is MDHEN, CDR2 SYDVKM. The CDR3 loop spans 15 amino acids. The CDR3 spells CASGALTGANSPLHF. Here the CDR3 DNA reads TGTGCCAGCGGGGCTCTGACAGGGGCTAATTCACCCCTCCACTTT.

This chain joins TRBV19 and TRBJ1-1; D is undetermined. The V end was cut by 6 bases, the J end by 7 bases, with 9 bases between. Looked up from germline, CDR1 is LNHDA and CDR2 is SQIVND (reference sequence). CDR3 size: 11 residues. The CDR3 here is CASSRGFEAFF. The DNA for the CDR3 is TGTGCCAGTAGCCGAGGGTTTGAAGCTTTCTTT.

The rearrangement links TRBV18 to TRBJ1-2; D perhaps matches TRBD1 (5 bases). This CDR3 comprises 16 residues. Germline CDR1 reads KGHSH; CDR2 reads LQKENI. Trimming shortened V by 2 bases and J by 4 bases, and 17 bases separated the two germline ends. The CDR3 coding sequence is TGTGCCAGCTCACCATGGGTCGGGGGGAGCGTCTATGGCTACACCTTC. Amino acid sequence: CASSPWVGGSVYGYTF.

This chain uses TRBV4-2 with TRBJ2-6; TRBD2 is a possible D gene (5 bases). This CDR3 spans 16 amino acids. The germline gives CDR1 LGHNA, CDR2 YNFKEQ. V lost 0 bases and J lost 2, with 8 bases in between. CDR3 protein: CASSQDRGAGANVLTF. DNA for the CDR3: TGTGCCAGCAGCCAAGATCGGGGAGCTGGGGCCAACGTCCTGACTTTC.

The chain recombines TRBV6-5 with TRBJ2-7; 9 bases fit TRBD1. CDR1 is MNHEY and CDR2 is SVGAGI in the germline V gene. V gave up 6 bases and J gave up 4 bases; unmatched junction bases: 10. CDR3 length: 15 amino acids. In DNA, the CDR3 is TGTGCCAGCAGCTCCACCGGGACAGGGAGGTACGAGCAGTACTTC. Its protein product is CASSSTGTGRYEQYF.

The rearrangement uses TRBV15 and TRBJ2-7; D uncertain. Germline V gene lookup returns CDR1 LNHNV and CDR2 YYDKDF (reference sequence). The CDR3 runs to 12 residues. V was cut by 2 bases and J by 5 bases, with 7 bases left in between. CDR3 in amino acids: CATSRSVDEQYF. The CDR3 bases are TGTGCCACCAGCAGAAGCGTGGACGAGCAGTACTTC.

This clone was observed once. The V call is TRBV27, the J call TRBJ1-1, with 10 nucleotides matching TRBD1. Germline V gene data show CDR1 as MNHEY and CDR2 as SMNVEV (reference sequence). V lost 3 bases, J lost 3 bases, and 7 bases stayed unmatched. CDR3 length: 16 residues. The CDR3 nucleotides read TGTGCCAGCAGTTTGGGGGACAGGGGCTCGGACACTGAAGCTTTCTTT. Translation: CASSLGDRGSDTEAFF.

The chain uses TRBV6-4 and TRBJ2-3; TRBD2 matches 10 bases. The CDR3 extends over 15 amino acids. Germline values: CDR1 MRHNA, CDR2 SNTAGT. The junction had 4 bases not matched to a gene; V was cut back by 5 bases and J by 2 bases. The CDR3 DNA follows: TGTGCCAGCAGTCTACTAGCGGGGACCACAGATACGCAGTATTTT. Amino acid sequence: CASSLLAGTTDTQYF.

This clone was seen just once. This rearrangement joins TRBV18 to TRBJ1-2; 8 nucleotides line up with TRBD1. Germline CDR1 and CDR2: KGHSH and LQKENI. Trimming cost V 3 bases and J 6 bases; bases outside gene matches: 15. The length of the CDR3 is 17 residues. The CDR3 spells CASSPPVVPTGENGYTF. DNA for the CDR3: TGTGCCAGCTCACCTCCCGTTGTTCCGACAGGGGAAAATGGCTACACCTTC. Variable domain in full (rest from reference TRBV18 and TRBJ1-2): NAGVMQNPRHLVRRRGQEARLRCSPMKGHSHVYWYRQLPEEGLKFMVYLQKENIIDESGMPKERFSAEFPKEGPSILRIQQVVRGDSAAYFCASSPPVVPTGENGYTFGSGTRLTVV.

The rearrangement uses TRBV18 and TRBJ1-4, with D tentatively TRBD1 (5 bases). This CDR3 contains 17 residues. Per germline, CDR1 KGHSH and CDR2 LQKENI. V was shortened by 3 bases and J by 0 bases, with 14 bases between the two germline ends. This CDR3 reads CASSPRTYYATNEKLFF. The CDR3 DNA follows: TGTGCCAGCTCACCCCGGACATACTACGCAACTAATGAAAAACTGTTTTTT.

The J gene is TRBJ1-1, the V gene TRBV6-5; D possibly corresponds to TRBD1 (6 bases). CDR1 is MNHEY, CDR2 SVGAGI, per germline. V lost 5 bases and J lost 0, with 10 bases in between. The CDR3 runs to 14 residues. Here the CDR3 reads CASSRTVMNTEAFF. CDR3 in DNA: TGTGCCAGCAGTCGGACAGTCATGAACACTGAAGCTTTCTTT.